The 23 T cell receptor beta chains below were found in one sample sequenced in a study of cytomegalovirus exposure and HLA in healthy donors (TCRdb year 2017). To prepare the library, the immunoSEQ multiplex PCR assay was applied. A mixture of 60 forward primers for TCR Vbeta segments and 13 reverse primers for TCR Jbeta segments was used in the multiplex PCR. The clones in this table, taken by TCRdb from immuneACCESS, are in-frame only. Not every clone is retained; where verified, under half of the shortfall comes from an unresolved V gene, and the cause of the rest is unknown. The sample contains 100,000 to 150,000 clones, roughly three fifths of them found a single time. Under 2.5% of the sample belongs to the ten largest clones. Sample: PBMCs. The receptors shown here come from a woman between 40 and 50 years old in good health and CMV-seronegative.

V is TRBV11-2 and J is TRBJ1-2, with D perhaps matching TRBD1 (5 bases). The CDR3 consists of 13 residues. V lost 8 bases, J lost 6 bases, and 16 bases lay in between. The germline V gene encodes CDR1 SGHAT and CDR2 FQNNGV. The CDR3 here is CASRPWGDHGYTF. In DNA, the CDR3 is TGTGCCAGCCGTCCTTGGGGGGACCATGGCTACACCTTC.

This clone occurred a few times. The chain carries TRBV7-9 and TRBJ2-5, with unresolved D. Germline V lookup: CDR1 SEHNR, CDR2 FQNEAQ (reference sequence). Trimming removed 5 bases at V and 4 bases at J, with 14 bases between. The CDR3 spans 14 residues. The DNA for the CDR3 is TGTGCCAGCAGCCCGGTCCACCCTAGAGAGACCCAGTACTTC. As protein: CASSPVHPRETQYF.

This chain uses TRBV5-1 with TRBJ2-1; 11 bases line up with TRBD2. Germline CDR1 is SGHRS and CDR2 is YFSETQ. J was trimmed by 5 bases and V by 4 bases; bases with no gene match: 8. The CDR3 is 16 residues long. CDR3 DNA: TGCGCCAGCAGCACCCGGGGTAGCGGGGGGGACAATGAGCAGTTCTTC. Protein product: CASSTRGSGGDNEQFF.

This clone was counted between two and nine times. The rearrangement uses TRBV6-5 and TRBJ1-1; 9 bases align to TRBD1. The CDR3 is 13 amino acids. From germline, CDR1 is MNHEY and CDR2 SVGAGI. After removal of 9 bases from V and 2 bases from J, the junction contained 4 bases not matched to a gene. CDR3 protein: CASYTGGNTEAFF. The DNA for the CDR3 is TGTGCCAGTTACACAGGGGGCAACACTGAAGCTTTCTTT.

This clone was picked up one time. This chain uses TRBV6-1 with TRBJ1-3, with TRBD1 matching over 7 bases. The CDR3 has 15 amino acids. Germline V gene data show CDR1 as MNHNS and CDR2 as SASEGT. With 6 bases clipped from V and 0 bases from J, the junction kept 5 bases outside the gene matches. In DNA, the CDR3 is TGTGCCAGCAGGTTACAGGGGAGCTCTGGAAACACCATATATTTT. Translating it yields CASRLQGSSGNTIYF.

The chain recombines TRBV7-9 with TRBJ1-1; D is undetermined. The CDR3 totals 16 residues. Germline-derived CDR1 and CDR2 are SEHNR and FQNEAQ (reference sequence). V lost 0 bases and J 0 bases, leaving 11 bases between the germline ends. In DNA form, the CDR3 reads TGTGCCAGCAGCTTAGCAGGAGCCATCATGAACACTGAAGCTTTCTTT. This codes for CASSLAGAIMNTEAFF.

CDR3 sequence: CSVEGTGGEAFF. The DNA for the CDR3 is TGCAGCGTTGAAGGGACAGGGGGCGAAGCTTTCTTT. The chain combines TRBV29-1 with TRBJ1-1; 11 bases map to TRBD1. J was trimmed by 8 bases and V by 1 base; bases with no gene match: 0. CDR3 length: 12 residues. Germline CDR1 reads SQVTM; CDR2 reads ANQGSEA.

The genes are TRBV2 and TRBJ2-1, with D tentatively TRBD1 (5 bases). Germline CDR1 reads SNHLY; CDR2 reads FYNNEI. The CDR3 spans 14 residues. The V end lost 7 bases, the J end lost 6 bases, and 16 bases lay between the germline ends. The CDR3 sequence is CASTVGQVINEQFF. In DNA form, the CDR3 reads TGTGCCAGCACCGTGGGGCAGGTAATCAATGAGCAGTTCTTC.

This clone was counted only a few times. This chain joins TRBV6-1 and TRBJ2-7, with D unresolved. V was cut by 2 bases and J by 1 base, with 12 bases left in between. This CDR3 comprises 15 residues. The V gene's germline CDR1 is MNHNS and CDR2 SASEGT. The CDR3 reads CASSERLGMSYEQYF. CDR3 bases: TGTGCCAGCAGTGAAAGACTTGGCATGTCCTACGAGCAGTACTTC.

The chain carries TRBV20-1 and TRBJ2-7, with no clear D. Germline CDR1 is DFQATT and CDR2 is SNEGSKA (reference sequence). This CDR3 comprises 10 residues. V lost 6 bases and J 9 bases, leaving 12 bases between the germline ends. The DNA for the CDR3 is TGCAGTGCCCTTTCCCAGGTGCAGTACTTC. Translated: CSALSQVQYF.

J is TRBJ1-5 and V is TRBV7-2; 7 bases fit TRBD1. Trimming removed 1 base from V and 3 bases from J; junction bases left unmatched: 3. Germline CDR1 SGHTA, CDR2 FQGNSA. There are 15 residues in the CDR3. The CDR3 coding sequence is TGTGCCAGCAGCTTAGACAGGGGATACAATCAGCCCCAGCATTTT. It yields the protein CASSLDRGYNQPQHF.

This chain uses TRBV23-1 with TRBJ2-7, with D possibly matching TRBD1 (5 bases). TRBV23-1 is filed as an ORF, its function uncertain. Deletions cut 4 bases from V and 5 bases from J, with 15 bases between. The CDR3 is made up of 14 amino acids. This CDR3 is CASSPWPGSHEQYF. CDR3 bases: TGCGCCAGCAGTCCATGGCCAGGGTCCCACGAGCAGTACTTC.

This clone came up once. The CDR3 is CASSRSGGYNEQFF. In DNA, the CDR3 is TGTGCCAGCAGCCGTAGCGGGGGTTACAATGAGCAGTTCTTC. The rearrangement joins TRBV5-6 to TRBJ2-1, with TRBD2 matching 9 bases. CDR1 is SGHDT, CDR2 YYEEEE, per germline. The CDR3 spans 14 residues. The V gene end was trimmed by 4 bases and the J gene end by 4 bases; junction bases not matched to a gene: 3.

This chain joins TRBV19 and TRBJ2-3; D might be TRBD1 (5 bases). Germline CDR1 reads LNHDA; CDR2 reads SQIVND (reference sequence). V lost 0 bases, J lost 2 bases, and 6 bases lay in between. The CDR3 sequence is 14 residues long. For the CDR3, the DNA is TGTGCCAGTAGTATAGAAGGGGCCACAGATACGCAGTATTTT. It yields the protein CASSIEGATDTQYF.

The V call is TRBV7-2, the J call TRBJ1-2; tentatively, D is TRBD1 (6 bases). The germline gives CDR1 SGHTA, CDR2 FQGNSA. The ends were cut back, 2 bases at V and 6 bases at J, with 13 bases in the middle. The CDR3 is 14 amino acids. The CDR3 nucleotides read TGTGCCAGCAGCTTATATGGACAGTCGAATGGCTACACCTTC. It specifies CASSLYGQSNGYTF.

V gene TRBV9 combines with J gene TRBJ2-6, with a possible D match to TRBD1 (5 bases). Per the germline V gene, CDR1 is SGDLS and CDR2 is YYNGEE. With 7 bases removed from V and 10 bases from J, the gap between germline ends came to 21 bases. The CDR3 sequence is 15 residues long. CDR3 sequence: CASSYSGHAGNVLTF. The DNA for the CDR3 is TGTGCCAGCTCATACTCCGGACACGCAGGAAACGTCCTGACTTTC.

The chain is built from TRBV6-5 and TRBJ2-3, with 9 nucleotides matching TRBD2. Per the germline V gene, CDR1 is MNHEY and CDR2 is SVGAGI. This CDR3 spans 15 amino acids. With 2 bases clipped from V and 4 bases from J, the junction kept 4 bases outside the gene matches. CDR3 DNA: TGTGCCAGCAGTTACGCGGGGGGGCCACCAGATACGCAGTATTTT. Translation: CASSYAGGPPDTQYF.

The chain is built from TRBV19 and TRBJ2-7; 9 nucleotides agree with TRBD1. V lost 4 bases to trimming and J lost 0 bases; unmatched junction nucleotides: 7. The CDR3 has 16 amino acids. Germline CDR1 LNHDA, CDR2 SQIVND (reference sequence). This CDR3 reads CASSTLPGQGSYEQYF. The DNA of the CDR3 is TGTGCCAGTAGTACCCTGCCGGGACAGGGCTCCTACGAGCAGTACTTC.

The DNA of the CDR3 is TGCGCCAGCAGCTTCGGACAGGCAACAACTAATGAAAAACTGTTTTTT. As protein: CASSFGQATTNEKLFF. The rearrangement joins TRBV5-1 to TRBJ1-4; 7 bases map to TRBD1. The V and J ends lost 2 bases and 0 bases, in that order; junction bases with no gene match: 4. CDR1 is SGHRS, CDR2 YFSETQ, per germline. This CDR3 region has 16 residues.

The J gene is TRBJ2-1, the V gene TRBV18; 9 bases are a match to TRBD2. CDR3 length equals 16 residues. Germline lookup yields CDR1 KGHSH and CDR2 LQKENI. V was clipped by 3 bases and J by 7 bases; unmatched bases: 10. Written as DNA, the CDR3 is TGTGCCAGCTCACCGCGCTCGAGCGGGGGGAGGAATGAGCAGTTCTTC. Protein product: CASSPRSSGGRNEQFF.

V gene TRBV7-2 combines with J gene TRBJ2-5; maybe TRBD2 (7 bases). The CDR3 covers 19 residues. CDR1 is SGHTA, CDR2 FQGNSA, per germline. V dropped 2 bases and J dropped 5 bases, with 27 bases sitting between them. CDR3 in amino acids: CASSLIGWGGAGNTETQYF. CDR3 sequence (DNA): TGTGCCAGCAGCTTAATTGGGTGGGGGGGGGCCGGAAATACGGAGACCCAGTACTTC.

The rearrangement joins TRBV7-7 to TRBJ2-3; 15 nucleotides line up with TRBD2. V shed 1 base, J shed 4 bases, and the junction held 6 bases outside the gene matches. Germline V gives CDR1 SSHAT, CDR2 FNYEAQ (reference sequence). CDR3 length equals 18 residues. CDR3 nucleotides: TGTGCCAGCAGCTTAGAATGGACTAGCGGGGGGGCAGCAGATACGCAGTATTTT. This encodes CASSLEWTSGGAADTQYF.

V and J are TRBV5-6 and TRBJ2-7; TRBD1 might be the D (5 bases). Germline CDR1 SGHDT, CDR2 YYEEEE. Trimming took off 0 bases at V and 6 bases at J, with 10 bases between the two ends. This CDR3 region has 13 residues. CDR3: CASSLDVGVEQYF. In DNA, the CDR3 is TGTGCCAGCAGCTTGGATGTAGGGGTCGAGCAGTACTTC.